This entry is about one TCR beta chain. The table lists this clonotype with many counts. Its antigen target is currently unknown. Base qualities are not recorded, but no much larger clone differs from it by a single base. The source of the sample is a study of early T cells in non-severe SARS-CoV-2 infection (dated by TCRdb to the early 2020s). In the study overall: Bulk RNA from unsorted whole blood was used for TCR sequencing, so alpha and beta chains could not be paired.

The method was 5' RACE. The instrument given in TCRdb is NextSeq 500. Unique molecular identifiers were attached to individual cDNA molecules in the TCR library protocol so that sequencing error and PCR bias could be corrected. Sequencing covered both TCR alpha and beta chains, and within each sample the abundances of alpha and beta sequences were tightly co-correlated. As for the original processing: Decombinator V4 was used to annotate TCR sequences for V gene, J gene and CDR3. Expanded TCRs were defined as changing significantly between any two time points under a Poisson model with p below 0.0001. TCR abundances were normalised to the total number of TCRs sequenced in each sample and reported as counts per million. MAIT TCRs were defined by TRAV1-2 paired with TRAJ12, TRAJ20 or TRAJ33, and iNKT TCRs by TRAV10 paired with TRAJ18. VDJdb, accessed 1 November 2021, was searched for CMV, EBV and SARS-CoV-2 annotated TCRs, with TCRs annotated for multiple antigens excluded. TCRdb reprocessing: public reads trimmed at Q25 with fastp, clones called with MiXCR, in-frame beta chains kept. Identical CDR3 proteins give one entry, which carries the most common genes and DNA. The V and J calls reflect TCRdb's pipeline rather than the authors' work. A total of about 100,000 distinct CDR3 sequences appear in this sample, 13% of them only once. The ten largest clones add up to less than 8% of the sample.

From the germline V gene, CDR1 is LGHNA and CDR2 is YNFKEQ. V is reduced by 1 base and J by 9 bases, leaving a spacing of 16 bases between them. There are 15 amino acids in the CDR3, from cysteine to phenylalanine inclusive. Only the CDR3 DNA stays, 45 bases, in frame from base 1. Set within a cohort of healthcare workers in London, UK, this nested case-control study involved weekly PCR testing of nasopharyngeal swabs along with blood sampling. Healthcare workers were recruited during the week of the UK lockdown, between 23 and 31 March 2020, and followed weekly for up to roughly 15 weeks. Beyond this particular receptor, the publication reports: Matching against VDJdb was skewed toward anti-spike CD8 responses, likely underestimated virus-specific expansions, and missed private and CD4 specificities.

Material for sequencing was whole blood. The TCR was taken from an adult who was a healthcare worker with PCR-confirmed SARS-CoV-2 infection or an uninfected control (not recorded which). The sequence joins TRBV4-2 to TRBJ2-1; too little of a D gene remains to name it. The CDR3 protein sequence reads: CASSQVAPKAGEQFF. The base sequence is TGTGCCAGCAGCCAAGTTGCCCCGAAGGCTGGTGAGCAGTTCTTC.